The 5 T cell receptor beta chains listed next were all sequenced from one sample in a study of blood T cell repertoires in COVID-19. Sequencing was performed with immunoSEQ multiplex PCR; in TCRdb, only in-frame clones are kept and a portion is missing. Of about 220,000 clones listed, around 81% were seen once; the top ten hold roughly 12%. The source material was peripheral blood. Receptors originate from a human donor in a cohort sampled during active COVID-19.

The chain has TRBV24-1 and TRBJ2-2; D unresolved. There are 14 residues in the CDR3. Looked up from germline, CDR1 is KGHDR and CDR2 is SFDVKD. Trimming removed 4 bases from V and 5 bases from J, with 10 bases in between. The CDR3 here is CATSDPTRTGELFF. Written as DNA, the CDR3 is TGTGCCACCAGTGACCCCACGAGGACCGGGGAGCTGTTTTTT.

There are a few counts of this clone. The CDR3 here is CASSSNRGNEQYF. The CDR3 bases are TGTGCCAGCAGTTCAAACAGGGGAAACGAGCAGTACTTC. This chain uses TRBV12-3 or TRBV12-4 with TRBJ2-7, with 7 positions matching TRBD1. CDR3 length equals 13 residues. V lost 4 bases, J lost 5 bases, and 5 bases stayed unmatched.

The J gene is TRBJ2-5, the V gene TRBV6-2 or TRBV6-3; 13 bases map to TRBD2. V lost 5 bases to trimming and J lost 6 bases; unmatched junction nucleotides: 9. Germline V gene sequence: CDR1 MNHEY, CDR2 SVGEGT. CDR3 length: 16 amino acids. The CDR3 is CASSPFGTSGTKTQYF. DNA for the CDR3: TGTGCCAGCAGTCCCTTCGGGACTAGCGGGACGAAGACCCAGTACTTC.

V gene TRBV28 combines with J gene TRBJ2-5; 13 bases line up with TRBD2. This CDR3 has 16 residues. The germline V gene encodes CDR1 MDHEN and CDR2 SYDVKM. With V trimmed by 4 bases and J by 7 bases, 9 bases remained unmatched. The CDR3 bases are TGTGCCAGCAGTTCACTCACTAGCGGGGGGGCCCTGACCCAGTACTTC. It encodes CASSSLTSGGALTQYF.

CDR3: CASSLNGFGRDGQPQHF. The CDR3 nucleotides read TGTGCCAGCAGTTTAAACGGCTTCGGCAGGGATGGTCAGCCCCAGCATTTT. The rearrangement joins TRBV28 to TRBJ1-5; possible D gene TRBD1, 5 bases. The CDR3 length is 17 residues. Germline lookup yields CDR1 MDHEN and CDR2 SYDVKM. V was trimmed by 2 bases and J by 6 bases, leaving 20 bases between them.